Each of the 6 T cell receptor beta chains below was sequenced from the same sample in a study of shared clonotypes between healthy human individuals (dated by TCRdb to the early 2020s). Libraries were made using the immunoSEQ multiplex PCR assay. In TCRdb, the immuneACCESS table is reduced to in-frame sequences with V and J assigned. These tables do not hold every clone; where another copy was compared, an unresolved V gene accounts for under half, and the others remain unexplained. This sample is represented by 2 million to 3 million clones; approximately 90% of them were singletons. The ten largest clonotypes hold 0.11% to 0.15% of the sample. Sequencing was done on a sample of naive CD4+ T cells sorted from blood. The cell subset or site label corresponds to: CD45RA+ positively selected. Receptors originate from a man aged 18 to 29 in good health.

V gene TRBV10-3 combines with J gene TRBJ2-7; TRBD1 might be the D (6 bases). The CDR3 contains 15 residues. V gave up 0 bases and J gave up 4 bases, with 13 bases separating them. The germline gives CDR1 ENHRY, CDR2 SYGVKD. The chain's CDR3 is CAISESISGAYEQYF. The DNA for the CDR3 is TGTGCCATCAGTGAGTCGATTTCAGGGGCGTACGAGCAGTACTTC.

The chain carries TRBV5-6 and TRBJ1-4; D uncertain. With 7 bases removed from V and 8 bases from J, the gap between germline ends came to 18 bases. CDR3 size: 14 residues. Germline-derived CDR1 and CDR2 are SGHDT and YYEEEE. This CDR3 reads CASSDLLGTEKLFF. CDR3 bases: TGTGCCAGCTCGGACCTCCTCGGCACCGAAAAACTGTTTTTT.

The chain links TRBV18 to TRBJ2-7; D possibly corresponds to TRBD1 (6 bases). CDR3 length: 14 amino acids. V shed 6 bases and J shed 4 bases, with 16 bases lying between them. CDR1 and CDR2 (germline): KGHSH, LQKENI. The CDR3 bases are TGTGCCAGCTCCTTGGCAGGGGATGGTTACGAGCAGTACTTC. It is translated as CASSLAGDGYEQYF.

Remarks on this clone: Distinct nucleotide sequences in the sample also encode this CDR3. The chain combines TRBV29-1 with TRBJ1-1, with D unclear. The germline CDR1 and CDR2 sequences are SQVTM and ANQGSEA. V lost 3 bases and J lost 0, with 5 bases in between. This CDR3 region has 12 residues. This chain's CDR3 is CSVEGVNTEAFF. The CDR3 DNA reads as TGCAGCGTTGAGGGCGTGAACACTGAAGCTTTCTTT. The full variable domain, with the rest looked up from reference TRBV29-1 and TRBJ1-1, is SAVISQKPSRDICQRGTSLTIQCQVDSQVTMMFWYRQQPGQSLTLIATANQGSEATYESGFVIDKFPISRPNLTFSTLTVSNMSPEDSSIYLCSVEGVNTEAFFGQGTRLTVV.

The CDR3 bases are TGTGCCAGCTCACCACCGGGTCTGCGGGAGCTCGAGCAGTACTTC. Translated, it gives CASSPPGLRELEQYF. V is TRBV18 and J is TRBJ2-7, with 7 bases fitting TRBD2. This CDR3 is 15 amino acids long. Germline V gene data show CDR1 as KGHSH and CDR2 as LQKENI. With 0 bases clipped from V and 6 bases from J, the junction kept 8 bases outside the gene matches.

The table lists this clone with a count of one. The chain has TRBV4-1 and TRBJ1-5, with TRBD1 matching over 7 bases. There are 16 residues in the CDR3. With 3 bases clipped from V and 1 base from J, the junction kept 6 bases outside the gene matches. Germline assignment: CDR1 MGHRA and CDR2 YSYEKL. The CDR3 sequence: CASSQVETGSNQPQHF. The CDR3 bases are TGCGCCAGCAGCCAGGTGGAGACAGGGAGCAATCAGCCCCAGCATTTT.